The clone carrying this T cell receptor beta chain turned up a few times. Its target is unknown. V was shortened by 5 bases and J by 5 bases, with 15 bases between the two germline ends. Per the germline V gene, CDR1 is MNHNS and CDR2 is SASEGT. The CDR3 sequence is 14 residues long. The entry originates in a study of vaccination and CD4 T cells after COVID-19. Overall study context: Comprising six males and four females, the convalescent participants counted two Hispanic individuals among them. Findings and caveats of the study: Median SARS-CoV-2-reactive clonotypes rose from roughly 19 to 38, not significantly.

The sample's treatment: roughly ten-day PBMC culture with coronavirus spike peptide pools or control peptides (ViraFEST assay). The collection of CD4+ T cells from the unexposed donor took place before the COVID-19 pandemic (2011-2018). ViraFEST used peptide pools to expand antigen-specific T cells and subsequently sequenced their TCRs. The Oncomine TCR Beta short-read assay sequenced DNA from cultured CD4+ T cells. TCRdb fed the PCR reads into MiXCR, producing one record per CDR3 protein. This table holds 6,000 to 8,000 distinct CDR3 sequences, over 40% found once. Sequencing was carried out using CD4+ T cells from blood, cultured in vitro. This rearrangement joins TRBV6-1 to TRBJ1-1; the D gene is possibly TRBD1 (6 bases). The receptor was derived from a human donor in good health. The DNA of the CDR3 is TGTGCCAGCAGTCCGGAGGGCCAGGGGACTGAAGCTTTCTTT. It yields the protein CASSPEGQGTEAFF.